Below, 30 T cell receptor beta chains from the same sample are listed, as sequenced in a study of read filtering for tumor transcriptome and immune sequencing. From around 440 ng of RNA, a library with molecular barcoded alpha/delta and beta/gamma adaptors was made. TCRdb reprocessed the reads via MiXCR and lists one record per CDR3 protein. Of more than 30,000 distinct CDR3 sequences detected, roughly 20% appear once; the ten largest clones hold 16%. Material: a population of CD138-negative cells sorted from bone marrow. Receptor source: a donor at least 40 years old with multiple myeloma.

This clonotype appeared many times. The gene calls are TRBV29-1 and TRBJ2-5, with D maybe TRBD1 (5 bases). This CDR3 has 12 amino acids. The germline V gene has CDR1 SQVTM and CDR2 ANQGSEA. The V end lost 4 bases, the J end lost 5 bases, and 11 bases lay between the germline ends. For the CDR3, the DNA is TGCAGCGTTGCCCAGGGCGCGGAGACCCAGTACTTC. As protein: CSVAQGAETQYF.

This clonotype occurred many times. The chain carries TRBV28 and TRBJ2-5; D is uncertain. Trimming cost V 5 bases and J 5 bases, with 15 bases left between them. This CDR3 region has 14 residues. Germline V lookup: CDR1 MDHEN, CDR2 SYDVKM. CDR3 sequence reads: CASSRYGDGETQYF. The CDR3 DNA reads TGTGCCAGCAGTCGATACGGCGACGGGGAGACCCAGTACTTC.

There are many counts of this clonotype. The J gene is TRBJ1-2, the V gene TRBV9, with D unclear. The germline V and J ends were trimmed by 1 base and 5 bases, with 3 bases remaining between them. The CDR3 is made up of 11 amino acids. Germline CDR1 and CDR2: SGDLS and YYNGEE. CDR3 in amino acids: CASSVNYGYTF. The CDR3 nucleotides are TGTGCCAGCAGCGTAAATTATGGCTACACCTTC.

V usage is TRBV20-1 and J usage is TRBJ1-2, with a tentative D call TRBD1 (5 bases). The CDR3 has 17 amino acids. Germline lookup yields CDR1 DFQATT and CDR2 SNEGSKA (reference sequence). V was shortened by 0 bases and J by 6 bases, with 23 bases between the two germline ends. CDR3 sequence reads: CSARDSPAGRGWDGYTF. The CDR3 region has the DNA TGCAGTGCTAGAGACAGCCCGGCAGGGAGGGGATGGGATGGCTACACCTTC.

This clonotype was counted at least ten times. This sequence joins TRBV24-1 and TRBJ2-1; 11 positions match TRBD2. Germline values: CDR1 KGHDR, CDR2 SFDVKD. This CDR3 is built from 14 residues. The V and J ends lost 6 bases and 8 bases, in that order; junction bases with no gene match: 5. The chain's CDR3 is CATSISGGVDEQFF. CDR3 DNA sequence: TGTGCCACCAGTATTAGCGGGGGGGTGGATGAGCAGTTCTTC.

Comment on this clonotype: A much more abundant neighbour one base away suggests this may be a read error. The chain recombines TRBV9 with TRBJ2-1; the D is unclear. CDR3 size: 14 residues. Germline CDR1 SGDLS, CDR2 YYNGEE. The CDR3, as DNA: TGTGCCAGCACCCGGGCCCGGACCCCCAATGAGCAGCTCTTC. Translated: CASTRARTPNEQLF.

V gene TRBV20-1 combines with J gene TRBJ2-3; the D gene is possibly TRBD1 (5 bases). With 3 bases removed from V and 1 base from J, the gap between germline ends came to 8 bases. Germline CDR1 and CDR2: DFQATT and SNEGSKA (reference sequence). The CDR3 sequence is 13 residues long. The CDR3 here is CSASGAGTDTQYF. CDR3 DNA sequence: TGCAGTGCTAGTGGGGCGGGCACAGATACGCAGTATTTT.

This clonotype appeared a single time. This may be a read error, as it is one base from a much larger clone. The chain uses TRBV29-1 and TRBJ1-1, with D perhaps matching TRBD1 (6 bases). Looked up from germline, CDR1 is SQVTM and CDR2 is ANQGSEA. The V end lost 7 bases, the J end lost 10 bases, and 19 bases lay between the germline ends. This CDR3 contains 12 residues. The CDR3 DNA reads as TGCAGCGATGAGCCGACAGGAATAGGAGCTTTCTTT. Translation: CSDEPTGIGAFF.

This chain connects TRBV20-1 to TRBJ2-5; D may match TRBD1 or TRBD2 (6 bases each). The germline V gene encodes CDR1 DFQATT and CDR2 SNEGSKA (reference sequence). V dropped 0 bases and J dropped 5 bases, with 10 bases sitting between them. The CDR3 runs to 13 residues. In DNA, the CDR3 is TGCAGTGCTAGAGACCGGAGGGGGGAGACCCAGTACTTC. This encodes CSARDRRGETQYF.

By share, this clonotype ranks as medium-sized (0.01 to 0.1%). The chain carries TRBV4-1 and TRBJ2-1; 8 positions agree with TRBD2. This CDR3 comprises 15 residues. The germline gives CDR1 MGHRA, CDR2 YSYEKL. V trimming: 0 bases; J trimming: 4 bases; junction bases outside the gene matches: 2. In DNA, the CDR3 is TGCGCCAGCAGCCAAGATGCGGGAGGTTACAATGAGCAGTTCTTC. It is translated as CASSQDAGGYNEQFF.

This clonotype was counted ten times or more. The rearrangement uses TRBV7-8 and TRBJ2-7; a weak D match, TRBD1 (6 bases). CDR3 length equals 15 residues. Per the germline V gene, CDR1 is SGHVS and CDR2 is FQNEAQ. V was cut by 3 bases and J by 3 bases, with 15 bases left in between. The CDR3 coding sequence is TGTGCCAGCAGCTTTTTCCCGACAGGAGACTACGAGCAGTACTTC. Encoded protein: CASSFFPTGDYEQYF.

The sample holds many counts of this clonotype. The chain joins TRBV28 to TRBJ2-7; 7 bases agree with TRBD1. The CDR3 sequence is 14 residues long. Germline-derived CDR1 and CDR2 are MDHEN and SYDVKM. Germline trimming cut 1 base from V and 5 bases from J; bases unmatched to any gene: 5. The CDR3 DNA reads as TGTGCCAGCAGTTTATCGCAGGGGGACAACGAGCAGTACTTC. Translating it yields CASSLSQGDNEQYF.

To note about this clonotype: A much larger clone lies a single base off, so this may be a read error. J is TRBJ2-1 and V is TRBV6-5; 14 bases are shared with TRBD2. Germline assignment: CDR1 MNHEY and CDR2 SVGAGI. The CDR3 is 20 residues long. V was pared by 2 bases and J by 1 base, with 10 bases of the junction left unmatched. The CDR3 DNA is TGTGCCAGCAGTTACGGAATAGGGACTAGCGGGGGCCCTTCCTACAATGAGCAGTTCTTC. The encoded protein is CASSYGIGTSGGPSYNEQFF.

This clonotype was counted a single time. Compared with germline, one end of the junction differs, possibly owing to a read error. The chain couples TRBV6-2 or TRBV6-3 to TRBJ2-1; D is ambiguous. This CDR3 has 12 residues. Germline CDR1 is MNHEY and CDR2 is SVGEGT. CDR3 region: CASNSGGVSEQF. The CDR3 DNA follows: TGTGCCAGCAATTCCGGTGGGGTCAGTGAGCAGTTC.

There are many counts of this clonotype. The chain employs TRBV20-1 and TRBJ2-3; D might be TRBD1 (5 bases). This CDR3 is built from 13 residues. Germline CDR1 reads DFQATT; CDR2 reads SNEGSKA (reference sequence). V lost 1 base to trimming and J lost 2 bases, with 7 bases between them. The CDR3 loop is CSARGTITDTQYF. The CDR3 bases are TGCAGTGCTAGAGGGACAATCACAGATACGCAGTATTTT.

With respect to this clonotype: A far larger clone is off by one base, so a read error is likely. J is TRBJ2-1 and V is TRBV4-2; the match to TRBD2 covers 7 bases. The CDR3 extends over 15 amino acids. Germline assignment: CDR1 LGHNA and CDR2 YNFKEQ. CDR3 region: CASCLAGSTYDEQFF. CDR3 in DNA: TGCGCCAGTTGCTTAGCGGGTAGTACCTACGATGAGCAGTTCTTC.

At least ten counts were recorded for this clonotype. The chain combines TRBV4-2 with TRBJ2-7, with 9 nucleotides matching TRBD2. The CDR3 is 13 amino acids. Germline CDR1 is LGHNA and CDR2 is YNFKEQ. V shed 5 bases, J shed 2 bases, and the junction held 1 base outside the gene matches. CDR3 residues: CASSVAGAYEQYF. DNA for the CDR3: TGTGCCAGCAGCGTAGCGGGGGCCTACGAGCAGTACTTC.

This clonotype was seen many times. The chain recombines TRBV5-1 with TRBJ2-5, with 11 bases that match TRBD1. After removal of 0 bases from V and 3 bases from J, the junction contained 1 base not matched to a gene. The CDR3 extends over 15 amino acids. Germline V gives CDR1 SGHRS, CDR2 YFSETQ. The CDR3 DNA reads TGCGCCAGCAGCTTGGCGGGACAGGGGGAAGAGACCCAGTACTTC. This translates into CASSLAGQGEETQYF.

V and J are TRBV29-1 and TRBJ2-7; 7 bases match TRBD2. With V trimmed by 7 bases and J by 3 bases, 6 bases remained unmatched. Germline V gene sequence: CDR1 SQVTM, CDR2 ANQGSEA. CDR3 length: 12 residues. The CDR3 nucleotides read TGCAGCGGGAGAGCGGGGCTCTACGAGCAGTACTTC. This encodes CSGRAGLYEQYF.

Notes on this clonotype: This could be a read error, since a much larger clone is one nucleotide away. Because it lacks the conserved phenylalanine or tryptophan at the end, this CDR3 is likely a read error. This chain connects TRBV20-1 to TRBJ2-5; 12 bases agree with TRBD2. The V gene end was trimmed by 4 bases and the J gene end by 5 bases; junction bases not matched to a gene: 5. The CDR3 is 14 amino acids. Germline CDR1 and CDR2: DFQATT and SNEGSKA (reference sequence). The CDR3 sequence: CSATTSGGFETQYL. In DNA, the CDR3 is TGCAGTGCTACGACTAGCGGGGGTTTCGAGACCCAGTACCTC.

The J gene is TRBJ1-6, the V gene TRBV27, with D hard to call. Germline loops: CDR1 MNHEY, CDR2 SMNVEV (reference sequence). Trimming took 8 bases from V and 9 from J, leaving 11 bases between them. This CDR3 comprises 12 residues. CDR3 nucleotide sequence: TGTGCCAGCGGAAGGGCTTCTTCACCCCTCCACTTT. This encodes CASGRASSPLHF.

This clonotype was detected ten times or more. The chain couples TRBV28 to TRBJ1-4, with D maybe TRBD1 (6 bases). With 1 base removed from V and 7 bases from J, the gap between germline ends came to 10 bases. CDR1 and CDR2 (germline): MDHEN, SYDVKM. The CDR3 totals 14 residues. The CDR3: CASSLSGVGEKLFF. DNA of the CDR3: TGTGCCAGCAGTTTATCAGGGGTCGGTGAAAAACTGTTTTTT.

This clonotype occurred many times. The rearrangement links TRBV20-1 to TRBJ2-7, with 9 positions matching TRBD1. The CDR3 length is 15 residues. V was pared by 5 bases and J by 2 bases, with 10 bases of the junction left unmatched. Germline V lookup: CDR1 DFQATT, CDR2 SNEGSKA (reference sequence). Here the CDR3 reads CSAQPGTGFAYEQYF. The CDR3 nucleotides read TGCAGTGCTCAACCCGGGACAGGGTTTGCCTACGAGCAGTACTTC.

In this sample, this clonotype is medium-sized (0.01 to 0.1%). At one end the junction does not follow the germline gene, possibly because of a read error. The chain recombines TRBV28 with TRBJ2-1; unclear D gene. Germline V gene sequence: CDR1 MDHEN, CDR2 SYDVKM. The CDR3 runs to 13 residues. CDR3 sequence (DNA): TGTGCCAGCAGTTCATCTCCTGGGGTAGAAAAGGACTTC. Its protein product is CASSSSPGVEKDF.

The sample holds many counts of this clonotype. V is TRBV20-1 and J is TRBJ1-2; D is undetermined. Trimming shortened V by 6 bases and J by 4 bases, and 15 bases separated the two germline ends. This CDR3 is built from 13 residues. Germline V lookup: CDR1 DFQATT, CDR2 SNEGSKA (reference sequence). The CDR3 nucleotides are TGCAGTGCCGTCCGACCGGAGGCCTATGGCTACACCTTC. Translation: CSAVRPEAYGYTF.

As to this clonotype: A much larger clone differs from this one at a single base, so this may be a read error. Here the CDR3 reads CASTVDGMNSEAFF. As DNA, the CDR3 is TGTGCCAGCACTGTGGACGGAATGAACTCTGAAGCTTTCTTT. This sequence joins TRBV2 and TRBJ1-1; D ambiguous. Per the germline V gene, CDR1 is SNHLY and CDR2 is FYNNEI. The CDR3 totals 14 residues.

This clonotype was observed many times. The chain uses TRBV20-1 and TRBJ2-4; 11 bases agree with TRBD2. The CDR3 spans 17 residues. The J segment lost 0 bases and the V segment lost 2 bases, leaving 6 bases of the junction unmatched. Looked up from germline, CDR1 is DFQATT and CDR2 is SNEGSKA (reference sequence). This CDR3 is CSARPISGRAAKNIQYF. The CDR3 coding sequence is TGCAGTGCTAGACCTATTAGCGGGAGGGCAGCCAAAAACATTCAGTACTTC.

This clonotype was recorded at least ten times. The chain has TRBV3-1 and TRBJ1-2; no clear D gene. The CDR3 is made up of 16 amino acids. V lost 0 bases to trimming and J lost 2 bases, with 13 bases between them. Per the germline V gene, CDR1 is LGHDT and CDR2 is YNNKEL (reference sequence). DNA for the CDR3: TGTGCCAGCAGCCAAGAATTGGCGGGCAGGAACTATGGCTACACCTTC. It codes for CASSQELAGRNYGYTF.

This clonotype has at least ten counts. The CDR3 loop is CASNKGENTEAFF. As DNA, the CDR3 is TGCGCCAGCAACAAGGGAGAGAACACTGAAGCTTTCTTT. The chain joins TRBV5-1 to TRBJ1-1; no definite D call. The CDR3 is made up of 13 amino acids. The V gene lost 6 bases and the J gene lost 1 base, with 10 bases spanning the gap. In germline, CDR1 is SGHRS, CDR2 YFSETQ.

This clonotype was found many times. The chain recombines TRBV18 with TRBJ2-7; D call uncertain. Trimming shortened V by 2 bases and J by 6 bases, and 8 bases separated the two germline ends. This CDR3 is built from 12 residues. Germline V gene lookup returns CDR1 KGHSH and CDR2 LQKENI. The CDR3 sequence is CASSPGPREQYF. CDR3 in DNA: TGTGCCAGCTCACCAGGGCCACGCGAGCAGTACTTC.